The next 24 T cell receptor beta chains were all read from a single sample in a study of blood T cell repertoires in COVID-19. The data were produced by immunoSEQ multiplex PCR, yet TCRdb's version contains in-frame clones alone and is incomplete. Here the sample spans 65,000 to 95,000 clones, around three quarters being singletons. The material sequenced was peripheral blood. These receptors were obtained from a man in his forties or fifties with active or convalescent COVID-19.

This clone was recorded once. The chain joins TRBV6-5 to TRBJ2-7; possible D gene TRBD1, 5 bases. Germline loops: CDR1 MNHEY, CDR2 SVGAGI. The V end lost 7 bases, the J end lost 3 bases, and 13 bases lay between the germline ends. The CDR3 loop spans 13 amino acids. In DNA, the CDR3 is TGTGCCAGCAATAGGGGCGTTTACTACGAGCAGTACTTC. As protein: CASNRGVYYEQYF.

CDR3 sequence (DNA): TGTGCCAGCAGTTACTCGGGAGGGGCCGGGTCGAACGAGCAGTACTTC. It yields the protein CASSYSGGAGSNEQYF. The V and J genes are TRBV6-2 or TRBV6-3 and TRBJ2-7, with TRBD2 identical over 7 bases. V shed 0 bases, J shed 5 bases, and the junction held 10 bases outside the gene matches. In germline, CDR1 is MNHEY, CDR2 SVGEGT. This CDR3 is built from 16 residues.

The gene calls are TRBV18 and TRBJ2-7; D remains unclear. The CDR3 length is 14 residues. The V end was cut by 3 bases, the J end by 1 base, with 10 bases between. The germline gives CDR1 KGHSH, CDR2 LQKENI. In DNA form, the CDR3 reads TGTGCCAGCTCACCTCTAGTTGGGTCCTACGAGCAGTACTTC. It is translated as CASSPLVGSYEQYF.

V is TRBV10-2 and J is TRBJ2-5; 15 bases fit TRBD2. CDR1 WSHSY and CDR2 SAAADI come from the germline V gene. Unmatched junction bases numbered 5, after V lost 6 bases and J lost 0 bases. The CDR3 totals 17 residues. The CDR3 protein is CASSLGTSGGYQETQYF. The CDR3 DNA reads TGCGCCAGCAGCCTAGGGACTAGCGGGGGGTACCAAGAGACCCAGTACTTC.

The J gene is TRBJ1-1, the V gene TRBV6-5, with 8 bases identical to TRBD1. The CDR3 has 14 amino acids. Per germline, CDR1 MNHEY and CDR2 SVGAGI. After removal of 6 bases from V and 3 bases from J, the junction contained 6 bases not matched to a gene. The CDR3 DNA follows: TGTGCCAGCAGCCAGGACAGGGCGGACACTGAAGCTTTCTTT. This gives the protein CASSQDRADTEAFF.

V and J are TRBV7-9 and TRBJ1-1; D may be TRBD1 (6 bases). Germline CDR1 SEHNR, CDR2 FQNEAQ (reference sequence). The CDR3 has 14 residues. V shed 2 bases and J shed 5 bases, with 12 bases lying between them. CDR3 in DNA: TGTGCCAGCAGCTTAAGCAGGGGTGATACTGAAGCTTTCTTT. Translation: CASSLSRGDTEAFF. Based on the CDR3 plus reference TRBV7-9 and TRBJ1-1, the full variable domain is DTGVSQNPRHKITKRGQNVTFRCDPISEHNRLYWYRQTLGQGPEFLTYFQNEAQLEKSRLLSDRFSAERPKGSFSTLEIQRTEQGDSAMYLCASSLSRGDTEAFFGQGTRLTVV.

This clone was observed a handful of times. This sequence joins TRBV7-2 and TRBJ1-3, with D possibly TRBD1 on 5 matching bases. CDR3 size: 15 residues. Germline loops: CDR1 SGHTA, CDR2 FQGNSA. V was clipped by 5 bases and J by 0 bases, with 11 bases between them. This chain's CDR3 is CASSPHRISGNTIYF. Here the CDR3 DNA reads TGTGCCAGCAGCCCCCACAGGATCTCTGGAAACACCATATATTTT.

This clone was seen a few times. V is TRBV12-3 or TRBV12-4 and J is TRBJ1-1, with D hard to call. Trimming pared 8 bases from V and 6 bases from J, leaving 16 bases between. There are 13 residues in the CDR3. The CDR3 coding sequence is TGTGCCAGCTACTATAAACCAGAGGCTGAAGCTTTCTTT. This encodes CASYYKPEAEAFF.

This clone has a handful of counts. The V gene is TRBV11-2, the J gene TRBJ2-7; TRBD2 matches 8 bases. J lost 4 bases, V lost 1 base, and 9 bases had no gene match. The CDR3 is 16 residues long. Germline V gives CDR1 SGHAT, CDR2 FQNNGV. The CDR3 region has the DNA TGTGCCAGCAGCTTAGTTGCGGGGGGCAGTATGTACGAGCAGTACTTC. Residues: CASSLVAGGSMYEQYF.

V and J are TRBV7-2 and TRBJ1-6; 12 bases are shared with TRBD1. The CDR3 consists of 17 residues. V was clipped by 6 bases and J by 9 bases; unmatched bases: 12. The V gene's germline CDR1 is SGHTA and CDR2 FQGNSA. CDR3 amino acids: CASSPHPGTGGLSPLHF. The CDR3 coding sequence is TGTGCCAGCAGTCCTCACCCCGGGACAGGGGGCCTTTCACCCCTCCACTTT.

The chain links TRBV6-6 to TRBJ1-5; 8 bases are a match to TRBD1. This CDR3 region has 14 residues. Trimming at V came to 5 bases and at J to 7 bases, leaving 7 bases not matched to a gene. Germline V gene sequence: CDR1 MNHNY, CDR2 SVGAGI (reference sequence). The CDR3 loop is CASSLTGGEQPQHF. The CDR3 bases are TGTGCCAGCAGTCTAACAGGGGGTGAGCAGCCCCAGCATTTT.

CDR3 sequence reads: CASSEGASGVPSGNTIYF. The CDR3, as DNA: TGTGCCAGCAGTGAAGGGGCGTCGGGGGTCCCCTCTGGAAACACCATATATTTT. V and J are TRBV6-1 and TRBJ1-3, with D perhaps TRBD1 (5 bases). V was clipped by 1 base and J by 0 bases, with 16 bases between them. Germline CDR1 MNHNS, CDR2 SASEGT. The length of the CDR3 is 18 residues.

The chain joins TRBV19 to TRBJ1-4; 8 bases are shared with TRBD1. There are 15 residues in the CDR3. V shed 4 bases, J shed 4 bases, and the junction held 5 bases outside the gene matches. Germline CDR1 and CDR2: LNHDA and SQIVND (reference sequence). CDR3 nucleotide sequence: TGTGCCAGTAGTACCCTGGACAGGGTTAATGAAAAACTGTTTTTT. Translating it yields CASSTLDRVNEKLFF.

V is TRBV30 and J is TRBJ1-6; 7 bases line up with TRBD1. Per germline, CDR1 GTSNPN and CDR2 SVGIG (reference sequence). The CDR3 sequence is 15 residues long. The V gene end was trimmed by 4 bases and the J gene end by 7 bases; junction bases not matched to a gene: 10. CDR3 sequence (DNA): TGTGCCTGGACCGATTCGACAGGGAGGAATTCACCCCTCCACTTT. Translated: CAWTDSTGRNSPLHF.

The DNA for the CDR3 is TGTGCCAGCAGCTTGCGGGGACCCGAGCAGTACTTC. This gives the protein CASSLRGPEQYF. V gene TRBV7-6 combines with J gene TRBJ2-7; D possibly corresponds to TRBD2 (6 bases). CDR1 and CDR2 from the germline V gene are SGHVS and FNYEAQ. V was clipped by 3 bases and J by 6 bases, with 9 bases between them. This CDR3 has 12 amino acids. The full variable domain, in which reference TRBV7-6 and TRBJ2-7 provide the parts outside the CDR3, is GAGVSQSPRYKVTKRGQDVALRCDPISGHVSLYWYRQALGQGPEFLTYFNYEAQQDKSGLPNDRFSAERPEGSISTLTIQRTEQRDSAMYRCASSLRGPEQYFGPGTRLTVT.

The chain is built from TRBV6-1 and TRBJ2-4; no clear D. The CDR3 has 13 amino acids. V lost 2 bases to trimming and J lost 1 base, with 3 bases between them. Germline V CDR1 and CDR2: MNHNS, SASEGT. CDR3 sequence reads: CASSEQAKNIQYF. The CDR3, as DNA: TGTGCCAGCAGTGAACAGGCCAAAAACATTCAGTACTTC.

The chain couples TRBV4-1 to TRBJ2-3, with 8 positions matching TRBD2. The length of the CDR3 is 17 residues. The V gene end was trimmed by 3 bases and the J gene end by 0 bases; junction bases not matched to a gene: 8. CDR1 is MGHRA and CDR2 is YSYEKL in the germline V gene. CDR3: CASSHRRTSGSTDTQYF. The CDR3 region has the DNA TGCGCCAGCAGCCATAGGAGAACTAGCGGTAGCACAGATACGCAGTATTTT.

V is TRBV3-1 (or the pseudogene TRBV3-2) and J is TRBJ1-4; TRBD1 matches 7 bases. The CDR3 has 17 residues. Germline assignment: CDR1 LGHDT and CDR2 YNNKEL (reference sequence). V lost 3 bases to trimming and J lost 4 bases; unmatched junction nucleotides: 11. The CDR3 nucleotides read TGTGCCAGCAGCCATACTCCAGGGGGACGAGTTAATGAAAAACTGTTTTTT. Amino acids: CASSHTPGGRVNEKLFF.

The CDR3 DNA sequence: TGTGCCAGCCTCCCGGGACTCTATAGCAATCAGCCCCAGCATTTT. The encoded protein is CASLPGLYSNQPQHF. The rearrangement links TRBV6-5 to TRBJ1-5; TRBD1 might be the D (5 bases). Germline V lookup: CDR1 MNHEY, CDR2 SVGAGI. The CDR3 has 15 amino acids. V lost 8 bases, J lost 0 bases, and 14 bases lay in between.

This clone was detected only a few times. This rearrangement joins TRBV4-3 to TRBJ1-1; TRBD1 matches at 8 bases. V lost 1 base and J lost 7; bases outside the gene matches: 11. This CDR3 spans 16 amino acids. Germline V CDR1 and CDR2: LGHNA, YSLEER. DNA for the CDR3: TGCGCCAGCAGCCAAGGGATGACAGGGGAAGGGCATGAAGCTTTCTTT. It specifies CASSQGMTGEGHEAFF.

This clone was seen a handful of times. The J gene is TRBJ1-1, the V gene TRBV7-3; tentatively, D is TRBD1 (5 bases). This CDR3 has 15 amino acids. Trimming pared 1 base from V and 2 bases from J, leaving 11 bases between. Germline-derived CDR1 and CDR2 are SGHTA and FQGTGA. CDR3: CASSLMAGGNTEAFF. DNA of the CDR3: TGTGCCAGCAGCTTAATGGCGGGGGGAAACACTGAAGCTTTCTTT.

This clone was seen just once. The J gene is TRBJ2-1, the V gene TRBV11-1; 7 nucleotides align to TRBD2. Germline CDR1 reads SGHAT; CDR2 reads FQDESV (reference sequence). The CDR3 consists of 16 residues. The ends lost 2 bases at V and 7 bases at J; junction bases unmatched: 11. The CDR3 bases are TGTGCCAGCAGCTTATTGTTGCTAGCGGAGGGTAATGAGCAGTTCTTC. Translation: CASSLLLLAEGNEQFF.

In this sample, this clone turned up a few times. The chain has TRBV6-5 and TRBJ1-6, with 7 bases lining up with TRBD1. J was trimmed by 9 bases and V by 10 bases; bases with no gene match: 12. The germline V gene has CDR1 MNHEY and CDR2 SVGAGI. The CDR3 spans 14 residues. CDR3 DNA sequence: TGTGCCACCGGGCCGGGACAGCATGGTTCACCCCTCCACTTT. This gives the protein CATGPGQHGSPLHF.

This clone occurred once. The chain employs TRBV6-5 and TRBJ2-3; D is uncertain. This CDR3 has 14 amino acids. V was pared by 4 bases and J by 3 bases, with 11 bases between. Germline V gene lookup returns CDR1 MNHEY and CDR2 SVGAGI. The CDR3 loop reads CASSLTATTDTQYF. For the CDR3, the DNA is TGTGCCAGCAGTTTAACCGCCACTACAGATACGCAGTATTTT.